These 27 T cell receptor beta chains originate from one sample sequenced in a study of Ad26.COV2.S vaccination and SARS-CoV-2 variants. Here immunoSEQ multiplex PCR was the method, and the copy in TCRdb shows in-frame clones only, minus some. The sample consists of about 400,000 clones, roughly 90% of them appearing once. Treatment given: around 19 received Ad26.COV2.S at low or high dose, single or two shots; about 5 received placebo; per-sample allocation not given. Each sample was drawn 63 days after the first injection (of vaccine or placebo). The material was peripheral blood, obtained in a trial of Ad26.COV2.S vaccine versus placebo. Receptor source: a person between 18 and 65 years old who received the Ad26.COV2.S COVID-19 vaccine or a placebo.

V gene TRBV11-3 combines with J gene TRBJ1-1; D is uncertain. Germline CDR1 is SGHNT and CDR2 is YENEEA. This CDR3 comprises 14 residues. Trimming took off 6 bases at V and 1 base at J, with 12 bases between the two ends. The CDR3 DNA reads TGTGCCAGCAGTCTACCAGAGGGGAACACTGAAGCTTTCTTT. Protein: CASSLPEGNTEAFF.

J is TRBJ1-2 and V is TRBV11-2; no firm D call. Trimming removed 1 base at V and 7 bases at J, with 7 bases between. Germline CDR1 and CDR2: SGHAT and FQNNGV. The CDR3 consists of 12 residues. The CDR3 DNA is TGTGCCAGCAGCTTAGCATCCCCTGGCTACACCTTC. Encoded protein: CASSLASPGYTF. Drawing the rest from reference TRBV11-2 and TRBJ1-2, the complete variable domain is EAGVAQSPRYKIIEKRQSVAFWCNPISGHATLYWYQQILGQGPKLLIQFQNNGVVDDSQLPKDRFSAERLKGVDSTLKIQPAKLEDSAVYLCASSLASPGYTFGSGTRLTVV.

This clone was observed a single time. The chain couples TRBV5-4 to TRBJ2-7, with D hard to call. Germline loops: CDR1 SGHNT, CDR2 YYREEE (reference sequence). This CDR3 is 14 amino acids long. Trimming stripped 0 bases from V and 4 bases from J, with 11 bases between. The DNA of the CDR3 is TGTGCCAGCAGCTTGGGGCAGGCAAGGTACGAGCAGTACTTC. It yields the protein CASSLGQARYEQYF.

Written as DNA, the CDR3 is TGTGCCAGCAGTCGCGGGGGGGCGTTAGGTGAAAAACTGTTTTTT. Its translation is CASSRGGALGEKLFF. This chain joins TRBV28 and TRBJ1-4, with D possibly matching TRBD1 (6 bases). The ends were cut back, 5 bases at V and 7 bases at J, with 17 bases in the middle. CDR3 length: 15 residues. CDR1 is MDHEN, CDR2 SYDVKM, per germline.

This clone was observed once. The chain links TRBV7-7 to TRBJ2-1; TRBD1 agrees at 11 bases. After removal of 4 bases from V and 6 bases from J, the junction contained 2 bases not matched to a gene. The CDR3 extends over 14 amino acids. Germline V gene sequence: CDR1 SSHAT, CDR2 FNYEAQ (reference sequence). CDR3 coding DNA: TGTGCCAGCAGCTCAGGGACAGGGGGCAATGAGCAGTTCTTC. Translating it yields CASSSGTGGNEQFF.

The rearrangement uses TRBV28 and TRBJ1-5; 7 bases are shared with TRBD1. Germline assignment: CDR1 MDHEN and CDR2 SYDVKM. V gave up 5 bases and J gave up 0 bases; unmatched junction bases: 1. The CDR3 covers 14 residues. CDR3 region: CASSRDSSNQPQHF. The CDR3 DNA reads TGTGCCAGCAGTCGGGACAGTAGCAATCAGCCCCAGCATTTT.

J is TRBJ2-3 and V is TRBV5-1; D is unresolved. CDR3 length: 14 amino acids. V shed 0 bases and J shed 3 bases, with 8 bases lying between them. CDR1 is SGHRS, CDR2 YFSETQ, per germline. The CDR3 here is CASSLGSGTDTQYF. CDR3 nucleotide sequence: TGCGCCAGCAGCTTGGGATCGGGTACAGATACGCAGTATTTT.

The table lists this clone with a count of one. The rearrangement uses TRBV5-4 and TRBJ2-5; 13 bases agree with TRBD2. Losses at the gene ends were 4 bases for V and 5 bases for J; bases not matched to a gene: 2. The germline V gene encodes CDR1 SGHNT and CDR2 YYREEE (reference sequence). CDR3 size: 14 residues. The CDR3 DNA reads TGTGCCAGCAGCCAGACTAGCGGGAGGGAGACCCAGTACTTC. Protein: CASSQTSGRETQYF.

The J gene is TRBJ2-2, the V gene TRBV6-5; possible D gene TRBD1, 5 bases. CDR1 is MNHEY, CDR2 SVGAGI, per germline. The CDR3 is 14 residues long. Trimming left V 4 bases short and J 5 bases short, with 11 bases between. The CDR3: CASSLFQGTGELFF. As DNA, the CDR3 is TGTGCCAGCAGTTTGTTCCAGGGTACCGGGGAGCTGTTTTTT.

Turning to this clone: Additional DNA sequences in this sample encode the identical CDR3. V and J are TRBV18 and TRBJ2-5, with unresolved D. The CDR3 totals 12 residues. V lost 2 bases and J 5 bases, leaving 6 bases between the germline ends. The germline gives CDR1 KGHSH, CDR2 LQKENI. Here the CDR3 reads CASSPSGETQYF. DNA of the CDR3: TGTGCCAGCTCACCATCGGGTGAGACCCAGTACTTC.

The chain employs TRBV27 and TRBJ1-5; D uncertain. V dropped 3 bases and J dropped 6 bases, with 9 bases sitting between them. This CDR3 has 13 amino acids. CDR1 and CDR2 (germline): MNHEY, SMNVEV (reference sequence). CDR3 protein: CASSFGPGQPQHF. The CDR3 DNA sequence: TGTGCCAGCAGTTTTGGTCCGGGTCAGCCCCAGCATTTT.

V gene TRBV27 combines with J gene TRBJ2-3, with D possibly being TRBD2 (5 bases). The V gene's germline CDR1 is MNHEY and CDR2 SMNVEV (reference sequence). V was clipped by 8 bases and J by 5 bases, with 14 bases between them. The CDR3 runs 13 residues. CDR3 sequence (DNA): TGTGCCAGCGCGTTCGGAGGAGGAGATACGCAGTATTTT. Translated, it gives CASAFGGGDTQYF.

The chain links TRBV7-3 to TRBJ2-3, with 7 positions matching TRBD2. The trim removed 8 bases at V and 2 bases at J, leaving 1 base unmatched. CDR3 length equals 12 residues. In germline, CDR1 is SGHTA, CDR2 FQGTGA. CDR3 coding DNA: TGTGCCAGCGGGACTACCACAGATACGCAGTATTTT. It is translated as CASGTTTDTQYF.

The J gene is TRBJ2-7, the V gene TRBV4-2, with 8 nucleotides matching TRBD2. The CDR3 has 16 amino acids. The germline V gene encodes CDR1 LGHNA and CDR2 YNFKEQ. V lost 0 bases, J lost 0 bases, and 4 bases stayed unmatched. This chain's CDR3 is CASSQESSGLSYEQYF. DNA of the CDR3: TGTGCCAGCAGCCAAGAATCTAGCGGGCTCTCCTACGAGCAGTACTTC.

This chain joins TRBV19 and TRBJ2-7; TRBD2 might be the D (6 bases). Germline V gives CDR1 LNHDA, CDR2 SQIVND (reference sequence). V lost 6 bases and J lost 4, with 19 bases in between. This CDR3 is 15 amino acids long. The CDR3 spells CASRRAGTDFYEQYF. CDR3 coding DNA: TGTGCCAGTAGGAGAGCGGGCACAGATTTTTACGAGCAGTACTTC.

This chain uses TRBV6-5 with TRBJ2-7; D is tentatively TRBD1 or TRBD2 (5 bases each). CDR1 and CDR2 from the germline V gene are MNHEY and SVGAGI. V was cut by 4 bases and J by 2 bases, with 18 bases left in between. This CDR3 region has 16 residues. The CDR3 loop is CASSSLIGTLTYEQYF. The CDR3 nucleotides read TGTGCCAGCAGTTCCCTGATAGGGACCCTGACCTACGAGCAGTACTTC.

This clone was seen more than once but under ten times. This sequence joins TRBV18 and TRBJ1-1; D remains ambiguous. V shed 2 bases and J shed 10 bases, with 14 bases lying between them. Germline CDR1 KGHSH, CDR2 LQKENI. This CDR3 is 13 amino acids long. The CDR3 sequence: CASSPGPSGGAFF. As DNA, the CDR3 is TGTGCCAGCTCACCAGGACCTTCCGGAGGAGCTTTCTTT.

CDR3 sequence (DNA): TGTGCCAGCAGCTTAGATACTAGCGGGATCGAGACCCAGTACTTC. It translates to CASSLDTSGIETQYF. This chain joins TRBV7-9 and TRBJ2-5; the match to TRBD2 covers 10 bases. Germline lookup yields CDR1 SEHNR and CDR2 FQNEAQ (reference sequence). The CDR3 spans 15 residues. V dropped 1 base and J dropped 5; count of bases not matched to a gene: 4.

The CDR3 reads CSASTGWNSPLHF. The CDR3 nucleotides are TGCAGTGCTAGTACAGGGTGGAATTCACCCCTCCACTTT. V gene TRBV20-1 combines with J gene TRBJ1-6; possibly TRBD1 for D (6 bases). In germline, CDR1 is DFQATT, CDR2 SNEGSKA (reference sequence). Trimming took off 3 bases at V and 7 bases at J, with 10 bases between the two ends. There are 13 residues in the CDR3.

The chain combines TRBV3-1 (or the pseudogene TRBV3-2) with TRBJ1-3; D ambiguous. V was shortened by 4 bases and J by 4 bases, with 17 bases between the two germline ends. The CDR3 runs to 16 residues. CDR1 is LGHDT and CDR2 is YNNKEL in the germline V gene (reference sequence). CDR3 DNA sequence: TGTGCCAGCAGCCCCTTGACGGCAGCCCGGGGAAACACCATATATTTT. Protein sequence: CASSPLTAARGNTIYF.

This rearrangement joins TRBV9 to TRBJ2-5; D may be TRBD2 (6 bases). V was trimmed by 4 bases and J by 3 bases, leaving 16 bases between them. CDR1 and CDR2 (germline): SGDLS, YYNGEE. The length of the CDR3 is 15 residues. CDR3 DNA sequence: TGTGCCAGCAGCCTCTCCCCGCGGGGCGAAGAGACCCAGTACTTC. Its translation is CASSLSPRGEETQYF.

The gene calls are TRBV30 and TRBJ2-5; 7 positions agree with TRBD2. Germline trimming cut 3 bases from V and 5 bases from J; bases unmatched to any gene: 9. CDR3 length: 14 amino acids. Germline V gene sequence: CDR1 GTSNPN, CDR2 SVGIG (reference sequence). In DNA form, the CDR3 reads TGTGCCTGGAGCGGGAGGATAACGTATGAGACCCAGTACTTC. Translated, it gives CAWSGRITYETQYF.

The V call is TRBV11-3, the J call TRBJ2-7; 7 bases agree with TRBD1. Unmatched junction bases numbered 6, after V lost 3 bases and J lost 1 base. The CDR3 contains 15 residues. From germline, CDR1 is SGHNT and CDR2 YENEEA. DNA for the CDR3: TGTGCCAGCAGCTTCCGGGACAGTTTATCCTACGAGCAGTACTTC. It yields the protein CASSFRDSLSYEQYF.

V gene TRBV27 combines with J gene TRBJ2-2; TRBD2 matches 7 bases. The V and J ends lost 1 base and 2 bases, in that order; junction bases with no gene match: 7. Germline assignment: CDR1 MNHEY and CDR2 SMNVEV (reference sequence). There are 17 residues in the CDR3. Here the CDR3 DNA reads TGTGCCAGCAGTTTATTTCGGGCGGGAGCCAACACCGGGGAGCTGTTTTTT. Translating gives CASSLFRAGANTGELFF.

V usage is TRBV3-1 (or the pseudogene TRBV3-2) and J usage is TRBJ2-7, with D perhaps being TRBD1 or TRBD2 (5 bases each). Trimming left V 4 bases short and J 7 bases short, with 17 bases between. Germline lookup yields CDR1 LGHDT and CDR2 YNNKEL (reference sequence). The CDR3 is 14 amino acids. The CDR3 loop reads CASSLGQAPGEQYF. Here the CDR3 DNA reads TGTGCCAGCAGCCTCGGACAAGCGCCGGGGGAGCAGTACTTC.

This clone came up a few times. The rearrangement joins TRBV6-5 to TRBJ2-1, with 10 positions matching TRBD1. Germline V lookup: CDR1 MNHEY, CDR2 SVGAGI. CDR3 size: 13 residues. With V trimmed by 6 bases and J by 8 bases, 4 bases remained unmatched. CDR3 coding DNA: TGTGCCAGCAGGGGGACAGGGGATCATGAGCAGTTCTTC. Translating gives CASRGTGDHEQFF.

The rearrangement links TRBV13 to TRBJ2-3; D may correspond to TRBD1 or TRBD2 (5 bases each). Germline V gene data show CDR1 as PRHDT and CDR2 as FYEKMQ (reference sequence). The CDR3 loop spans 15 amino acids. Trimming pared 4 bases from V and 0 bases from J, leaving 11 bases between. As DNA, the CDR3 is TGTGCCAGCAGCTCGGGACGTACTAGCACAGATACGCAGTATTTT. It specifies CASSSGRTSTDTQYF. The full variable domain, its missing parts supplied by reference TRBV13 and TRBJ2-3, is AAGVIQSPRHLIKEKRETATLKCYPIPRHDTVYWYQQGPGQDPQFLISFYEKMQSDKGSIPDRFSAQQFSDYHSELNMSSLELGDSALYFCASSSGRTSTDTQYFGPGTRLTVL.